This entry concerns a single T cell receptor beta chain. This specimen comes from a study of cytomegalovirus exposure and HLA in healthy donors. Primers: 60 Vbeta forward and 13 Jbeta reverse. Profiling relied on immunoSEQ multiplex PCR, and the TCRdb table lists in-frame clones only, not all of them. The sample has 110,000 to 150,000 clones; 75% to 80% are singletons. Per the germline V gene, CDR1 is SNHLY and CDR2 is FYNNEI. This CDR3 has 14 amino acids. Trimming stripped 4 bases from V and 4 bases from J, with 11 bases between. The sample consisted of PBMCs. V usage is TRBV2 and J usage is TRBJ2-1; possibly TRBD2 for D (6 bases). This clonotype was obtained from a young woman in good health and CMV-seronegative. The CDR3 sequence: CASSGSGPYNEQFF. CDR3 sequence (DNA): TGTGCCAGCAGTGGGAGCGGGCCTTACAATGAGCAGTTCTTC.